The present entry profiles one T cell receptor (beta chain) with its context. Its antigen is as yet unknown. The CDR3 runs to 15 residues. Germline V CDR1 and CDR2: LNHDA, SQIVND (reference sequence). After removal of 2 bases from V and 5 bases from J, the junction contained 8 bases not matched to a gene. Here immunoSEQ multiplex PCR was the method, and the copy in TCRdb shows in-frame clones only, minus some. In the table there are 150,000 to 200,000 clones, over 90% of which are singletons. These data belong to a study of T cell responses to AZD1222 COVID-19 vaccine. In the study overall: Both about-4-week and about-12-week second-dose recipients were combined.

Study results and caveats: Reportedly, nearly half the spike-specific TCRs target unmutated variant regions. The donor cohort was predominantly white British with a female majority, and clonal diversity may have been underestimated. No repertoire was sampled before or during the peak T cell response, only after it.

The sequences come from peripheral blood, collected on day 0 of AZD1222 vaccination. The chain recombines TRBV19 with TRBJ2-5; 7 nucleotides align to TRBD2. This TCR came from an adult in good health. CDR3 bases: TGTGCCAGTAGTATACCCGGGGAGGGTTCGGAGACCCAGTACTTC. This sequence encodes CASSIPGEGSETQYF.